This T cell receptor (beta chain) was captured in a study of CD8+CD57+ T cells in acquired aplastic anemia. This CDR3 is built from 13 residues. V was shortened by 6 bases and J by 3 bases, with 14 bases between the two germline ends. Germline lookup yields CDR1 DFQATT and CDR2 SNEGSKA (reference sequence). TCR beta VDJ combinations and CDR3 sequences were profiled from genomic DNA. TCRdb analysed the reads with MiXCR anew, one entry per CDR3 protein. The sample has more than 150,000 distinct CDR3 sequences; almost 50% are singletons. Previously, flow cytometry had revealed CD8+CD57+ cell expansion in the patients chosen for sequencing.

The sequenced material came from sorted CD4+, CD8+, or CD8+CD57+ T cells (not recorded which) from PBMCs. J is TRBJ1-1 and V is TRBV20-1, with no clear D. The TCR originated in a human donor with aplastic anemia. CDR3 nucleotides: TGCAGTGCCCCCTCCGATCAAGACACTGAAGCTTTCTTT. It encodes CSAPSDQDTEAFF.